Below, 27 T cell receptor beta chains from the same sample are listed, as sequenced in a study of beta chain features in type 1 diabetes. Reverse transcribing all isolated RNA meant expressed TCRB transcripts were sequenced. Assay used: immunoSEQ multiplex PCR; TCRdb lists only in-frame clones, some missing. The repertoire consists of roughly 400,000 clones, with 14% occurring once and the leading ten covering roughly 0.035%. The sequenced sample consisted of naive CD4+ T cells from blood. The source of these receptors is a man aged 25-40 years in good health.

This clone was recorded many times. The V gene is TRBV30, the J gene TRBJ2-7; TRBD1 might be the D (5 bases). The germline V gene has CDR1 GTSNPN and CDR2 SVGIG (reference sequence). There are 12 residues in the CDR3. Between the trimmed V and J ends, which lost 2 bases and 5 bases, there was a span of 10 bases. The chain's CDR3 is CAWSQGTNEQYV. DNA of the CDR3: TGTGCCTGGAGTCAGGGAACGAACGAGCAGTACGTC.

This chain connects TRBV2 to TRBJ1-1, with D unresolved. The length of the CDR3 is 13 residues. Germline loops: CDR1 SNHLY, CDR2 FYNNEI. With 1 base removed from V and 2 bases from J, the gap between germline ends came to 5 bases. In DNA, the CDR3 is TGTGCCAGCAGTGAAGAACAAAACACTGAAGCTTTCTTT. Protein sequence: CASSEEQNTEAFF.

This chain links TRBV9 with TRBJ1-2; D uncertain. CDR1 is SGDLS and CDR2 is YYNGEE in the germline V gene. The CDR3 is 14 amino acids. Trimming removed 4 bases from V and 2 bases from J, with 12 bases in between. CDR3 bases: TGTGCCAGCAGCCCCCAGACACTGAACTATGGCTACACCTTC. It translates to CASSPQTLNYGYTF.

V and J are TRBV19 and TRBJ2-3; either TRBD1 or TRBD2 may supply D (6 bases each). CDR3 length: 14 amino acids. Germline assignment: CDR1 LNHDA and CDR2 SQIVND (reference sequence). The germline V and J ends were trimmed by 7 bases and 0 bases, with 11 bases remaining between them. CDR3 in amino acids: CASIPGASTDTQYF. For the CDR3, the DNA is TGTGCCAGTATCCCGGGGGCTAGCACAGATACGCAGTATTTT.

The V and J genes are TRBV7-2 and TRBJ1-5; tentative D call: TRBD1 (5 bases). This CDR3 spans 15 amino acids. Per germline, CDR1 SGHTA and CDR2 FQGNSA. V shed 1 base and J shed 6 bases, with 13 bases lying between them. CDR3 in amino acids: CASSLVAGGSQPQHF. The CDR3 nucleotides are TGTGCCAGCAGCTTAGTTGCCGGGGGGAGTCAGCCCCAGCATTTT.

This clone turned up a few times. This chain links TRBV10-3 with TRBJ2-1; possible D gene TRBD2, 6 bases. Deletions cut 5 bases from V and 8 bases from J, with 13 bases between. Germline values: CDR1 ENHRY, CDR2 SYGVKD. This CDR3 has 13 amino acids. The CDR3 spells CAISRLGGDEQFF. For the CDR3, the DNA is TGTGCCATCAGTCGACTAGGCGGGGATGAGCAGTTCTTC.

The genes are TRBV9 and TRBJ1-4; D call uncertain. This CDR3 has 13 residues. Germline CDR1 reads SGDLS; CDR2 reads YYNGEE. Trimming pared 0 bases from V and 5 bases from J, leaving 5 bases between. The CDR3 region is CASSVGKNEKLFF. In DNA, the CDR3 is TGTGCCAGCAGCGTAGGGAAAAATGAAAAACTGTTTTTT.

This sequence joins TRBV9 and TRBJ2-1, with TRBD1 matching 9 bases. In germline, CDR1 is SGDLS, CDR2 YYNGEE. V shed 1 base and J 4 bases; nucleotides not matched to a gene: 3. This CDR3 spans 15 amino acids. CDR3: CASSVSGQGYNEQFF. The CDR3 DNA is TGTGCCAGCAGCGTAAGCGGACAGGGGTACAATGAGCAGTTCTTC.

The chain combines TRBV4-3 with TRBJ1-4; no reliable D call. V lost 6 bases and J lost 0, with 11 bases in between. CDR3 size: 15 residues. CDR1 LGHNA and CDR2 YSLEER come from the germline V gene. The CDR3 DNA sequence: TGCGCCAGCAGTCGAGGTTTCGCAACTAATGAAAAACTGTTTTTT. Encoded protein: CASSRGFATNEKLFF.

The chain uses TRBV15 and TRBJ1-1; D uncertain. CDR3 length equals 13 residues. The V gene's germline CDR1 is LNHNV and CDR2 YYDKDF (reference sequence). The germline V and J ends were trimmed by 5 bases and 1 base, with 8 bases remaining between them. This chain's CDR3 is CATSGWKNTEAFF. The CDR3 nucleotides read TGTGCCACCAGCGGATGGAAGAACACTGAAGCTTTCTTT. Looking up the rest from reference TRBV15 and TRBJ1-1 gives the full variable domain: DAMVIQNPRYQVTQFGKPVTLSCSQTLNHNVMYWYQQKSSQAPKLLFHYYDKDFNNEADTPDNFQSRRPNTSFCFLDIRSPGLGDTAMYLCATSGWKNTEAFFGQGTRLTVV.

This clone has just a few counts. The CDR3 DNA reads as TGTGCCTGGAGTGTATCTCGCGGGCCGGTTGAGCAGTTCTTC. It yields the protein CAWSVSRGPVEQFF. This chain connects TRBV30 to TRBJ2-1; the D gene is possibly TRBD2 (5 bases). The CDR3 runs 14 residues. Trimming removed 0 bases from V and 9 bases from J, with 15 bases in between. Germline lookup yields CDR1 GTSNPN and CDR2 SVGIG (reference sequence).

The chain uses TRBV4-3 and TRBJ2-1; 12 bases agree with TRBD2. Looked up from germline, CDR1 is LGHNA and CDR2 is YSLEER. The CDR3 loop spans 17 amino acids. With 4 bases clipped from V and 6 bases from J, the junction kept 10 bases outside the gene matches. The CDR3 nucleotides read TGCGCCAGCAGCCTCGGACTAGCGGGGTCCGGGGGCAATGAGCAGTTCTTC. Its protein is CASSLGLAGSGGNEQFF.

The table lists this clone with a few counts. This chain links TRBV5-4 with TRBJ2-6; TRBD2 might be the D (5 bases). The germline gives CDR1 SGHNT, CDR2 YYREEE (reference sequence). The CDR3 extends over 15 amino acids. CDR3 in DNA: TGTGCTGTTGGGCGGGCGGAGGCTGGGGCCAACGTCCTGACTTTC. It yields the protein CAVGRAEAGANVLTF.

This sequence joins TRBV7-8 and TRBJ2-1, with 10 bases lining up with TRBD2. CDR1 and CDR2 from the germline V gene are SGHVS and FQNEAQ. V shed 0 bases and J 6 bases; nucleotides not matched to a gene: 8. CDR3 length equals 17 residues. Here the CDR3 DNA reads TGTGCCAGCAGCTTAGCACGCCTAGCGGGAGTAATCAATGAGCAGTTCTTC. Translated, it gives CASSLARLAGVINEQFF.

This clone was recorded a few times. The chain couples TRBV7-2 to TRBJ2-3; D is uncertain. The CDR3 loop spans 13 amino acids. Germline assignment: CDR1 SGHTA and CDR2 FQGNSA. V lost 4 bases, J lost 2 bases, and 7 bases lay in between. CDR3 nucleotide sequence: TGTGCCAGCAGCTCCTCATTCACAGATACGCAGTATTTT. Translating it yields CASSSSFTDTQYF.

This rearrangement joins TRBV18 to TRBJ1-2; D ambiguous. CDR3 length: 13 residues. From germline, CDR1 is KGHSH and CDR2 LQKENI. Trimming took 2 bases from V and 0 from J, leaving 4 bases between them. CDR3 nucleotide sequence: TGTGCCAGCTCACCAGGGTCTAACTATGGCTACACCTTC. Translated: CASSPGSNYGYTF.

The chain carries TRBV27 and TRBJ2-7; 10 nucleotides align to TRBD1. The J segment lost 2 bases and the V segment lost 5 bases, leaving 6 bases of the junction unmatched. Germline V gene sequence: CDR1 MNHEY, CDR2 SMNVEV (reference sequence). The CDR3 spans 15 residues. This CDR3 is CASSTLDRGAYEQYV. The CDR3 nucleotides read TGTGCCAGCAGTACCCTGGACAGGGGGGCCTACGAGCAGTACGTC.

This clone was found a few times. This chain links TRBV4-1 with TRBJ2-3; TRBD1 or TRBD2 may be the D gene (5 bases each). The V gene's germline CDR1 is MGHRA and CDR2 YSYEKL. CDR3 size: 16 residues. Trimming stripped 3 bases from V and 2 bases from J, with 15 bases between. DNA of the CDR3: TGCGCCAGCAGCCACTTTCAGAGGGGTACCACAGATACGCAGTATTTT. Amino acids: CASSHFQRGTTDTQYF.

Concerning this clone itself: The sample holds other DNA sequences that translate to the same CDR3. This sequence joins TRBV7-2 and TRBJ2-5, with TRBD1 matching over 8 bases. Germline CDR1 and CDR2: SGHTA and FQGNSA. The CDR3 is made up of 12 amino acids. V gave up 5 bases and J gave up 5 bases; unmatched junction bases: 1. The CDR3 DNA is TGTGCCAGCAGCCGGGACAGGGAGACCCAGTACTTC. Its protein product is CASSRDRETQYF.

CDR3 residues: CASSLRGRPPYEQYF. CDR3 sequence (DNA): TGTGCCAGCAGTTTAAGGGGTCGTCCTCCCTACGAGCAGTACTTC. The chain is built from TRBV28 and TRBJ2-7; tentatively, D is TRBD1 (5 bases). The CDR3 consists of 15 residues. V was cut by 2 bases and J by 2 bases, with 13 bases left in between. Germline V gives CDR1 MDHEN, CDR2 SYDVKM.

This clone was observed a handful of times. The J gene is TRBJ2-5, the V gene TRBV25-1; D gene uncertain. The DNA end is a closer match to TRBJ2-7, so the J assignment may be wrong. The V gene's germline CDR1 is MGHDK and CDR2 SYGVNS. There are 12 residues in the CDR3. Here the CDR3 reads CASSPATYEQYF. As DNA, the CDR3 is TGTGCCAGCAGTCCAGCCACCTACGAGCAGTACTTC.

This clone was picked up a small number of times. The rearrangement links TRBV7-6 to TRBJ2-5; the D gene is possibly TRBD1 (5 bases). Trimming cost V 7 bases and J 2 bases, with 11 bases left between them. CDR1 is SGHVS, CDR2 FNYEAQ, per germline. CDR3 size: 13 residues. The CDR3 DNA reads as TGTGCCAGCAACAGACAGTCTCAAGAGACCCAGTACTTC. Amino acids: CASNRQSQETQYF.

J is TRBJ2-2 and V is TRBV29-1; 10 nucleotides agree with TRBD2. V lost 4 bases and J lost 2; bases outside the gene matches: 4. CDR3 length: 15 amino acids. Per the germline V gene, CDR1 is SQVTM and CDR2 is ANQGSEA. For the CDR3, the DNA is TGCAGCGTTGGTTCTAGCGGGAGAAACACCGGGGAGCTGTTTTTT. It codes for CSVGSSGRNTGELFF.

The chain employs TRBV21-1 and TRBJ2-7; no check of the table's D call, TRBD2, against the DNA was made. TRBV21-1 is listed as a pseudogene. The CDR3 is made up of 14 amino acids. The DNA of the CDR3 is TGTGCCAGCAGTACTAGCGGGAGCTCCTACGAGCAGTACGTC. It translates to CASSTSGSSYEQYV.

This clone was counted a few times. The J gene is TRBJ1-1, the V gene TRBV25-1; D may be TRBD1 (5 bases). The germline gives CDR1 MGHDK, CDR2 SYGVNS. The germline V and J ends were trimmed by 5 bases and 7 bases, with 14 bases remaining between them. This CDR3 is built from 13 residues. This chain's CDR3 is CASSRDVNGEAFF. For the CDR3, the DNA is TGTGCCAGCAGTCGGGACGTGAACGGTGAAGCTTTCTTT.

The chain employs TRBV4-1 and TRBJ1-2, with D possibly being TRBD1 (5 bases). V gave up 0 bases and J gave up 5 bases, with 7 bases separating them. The CDR3 covers 13 residues. Germline V gene data show CDR1 as MGHRA and CDR2 as YSYEKL. CDR3 DNA sequence: TGCGCCAGCAGCCAAGATGGGGGGTATGGCTACACCTTC. Protein sequence: CASSQDGGYGYTF.

The CDR3 coding sequence is TGCAGCGTTGGAGCAGGTGGGAGGGAAAAACTGTTTTTT. Its protein is CSVGAGGREKLFF. The J gene is TRBJ1-4, the V gene TRBV29-1; no firm D call. The V gene lost 4 bases and the J gene lost 8 bases, with 14 bases spanning the gap. Germline V gene data show CDR1 as SQVTM and CDR2 as ANQGSEA. The CDR3 sequence is 13 residues long.